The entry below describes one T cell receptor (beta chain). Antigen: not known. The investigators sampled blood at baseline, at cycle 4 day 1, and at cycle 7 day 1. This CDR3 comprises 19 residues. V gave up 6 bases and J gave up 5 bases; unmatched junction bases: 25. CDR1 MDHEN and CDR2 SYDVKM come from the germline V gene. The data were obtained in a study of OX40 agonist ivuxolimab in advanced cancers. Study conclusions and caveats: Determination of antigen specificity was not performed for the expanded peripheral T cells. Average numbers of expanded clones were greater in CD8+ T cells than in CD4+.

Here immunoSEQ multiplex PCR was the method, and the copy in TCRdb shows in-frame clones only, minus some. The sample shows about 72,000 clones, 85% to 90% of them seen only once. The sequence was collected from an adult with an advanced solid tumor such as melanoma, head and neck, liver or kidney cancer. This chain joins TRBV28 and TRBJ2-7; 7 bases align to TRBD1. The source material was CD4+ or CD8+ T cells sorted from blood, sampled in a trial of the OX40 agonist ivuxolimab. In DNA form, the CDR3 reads TGTGCCAGCAGCCCCTTCAGACAGGGTGGGGGCTCCTTCAGGAACGAGCAGTACTTC. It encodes CASSPFRQGGGSFRNEQYF.